This T cell receptor beta chain was retrieved from a study of blood T cell repertoires in COVID-19. Measured with immunoSEQ multiplex PCR; TCRdb has only the in-frame clones, and not every one. In the table there are about 80,000 clones, more than 75% of which are singletons. The V gene end was trimmed by 5 bases and the J gene end by 0 bases; junction bases not matched to a gene: 6. Germline lookup yields CDR1 SGHVS and CDR2 FNYEAQ. There are 17 residues in the CDR3. The chain uses TRBV7-6 and TRBJ2-3; 12 positions agree with TRBD2. Sequencing was carried out using peripheral blood. The sequence was obtained from a human donor in a cohort sampled during active COVID-19. Here the CDR3 DNA reads TGTGCCAGCAGCCTTGGACTAGCGGGGTCGAGCACAGATACGCAGTATTTT. Encoded protein: CASSLGLAGSSTDTQYF.